Shown below are 21 T cell receptor beta chains from a single sample sequenced in a study of Ad26.COV2.S vaccination and SARS-CoV-2 variants. Here immunoSEQ multiplex PCR was the method, and the copy in TCRdb shows in-frame clones only, minus some. Counted here are just over 350,000 clones, roughly 94% occurring once; the ten biggest clones make up about 3.9%. Source: peripheral blood, taken after recovery from COVID-19. These receptors originate from a human donor who had recovered from COVID-19.

V and J are TRBV27 and TRBJ2-7; 8 bases match TRBD1. V lost 2 bases to trimming and J lost 2 bases; unmatched junction nucleotides: 2. The CDR3 sequence is 14 residues long. Germline V gene data show CDR1 as MNHEY and CDR2 as SMNVEV (reference sequence). CDR3 amino acids: CASSLQGAPYEQYF. DNA for the CDR3: TGTGCCAGCAGTTTACAGGGGGCGCCCTACGAGCAGTACTTC.

The chain uses TRBV9 and TRBJ2-3, with a possible D match to TRBD2 (5 bases). V lost 3 bases, J lost 6 bases, and 17 bases lay in between. Per the germline V gene, CDR1 is SGDLS and CDR2 is YYNGEE. This CDR3 spans 15 amino acids. CDR3 in DNA: TGTGCCAGCAGCGAGGGCCCCAAGCGCGGGGATACGCAGTATTTT. It specifies CASSEGPKRGDTQYF.

This clone was recorded a few times. The V and J genes are TRBV6-5 and TRBJ1-2; TRBD1 agrees at 7 bases. CDR1 is MNHEY and CDR2 is SVGAGI in the germline V gene. The J segment lost 8 bases and the V segment lost 6 bases, leaving 15 bases of the junction unmatched. The CDR3 contains 15 residues. The CDR3 region is CASRKPGQRMEGYTF. CDR3 bases: TGTGCCAGCAGGAAACCGGGACAGCGGATGGAAGGCTACACCTTC.

This clone appeared a few times. This chain connects TRBV29-1 to TRBJ1-2; D not resolved. Germline lookup yields CDR1 SQVTM and CDR2 ANQGSEA. V shed 0 bases and J shed 8 bases, with 13 bases lying between them. This CDR3 region has 13 residues. The CDR3 DNA reads as TGCAGCGTTGAAGAGGACCCGGCTCGGGGCTACACCTTC. Its translation: CSVEEDPARGYTF.

This clone was recorded only once. This rearrangement joins TRBV16 to TRBJ2-7, with D perhaps matching TRBD1 (6 bases). CDR3 size: 13 residues. Trimming removed 2 bases from V and 5 bases from J, with 10 bases in between. From germline, CDR1 is KGHSY and CDR2 FQNENV. CDR3 residues: CASSQMDRHEQYF. The CDR3 nucleotides are TGTGCCAGCAGCCAAATGGACAGACACGAGCAGTACTTC.

CDR3 in DNA: TGTGCCAGCAGCGGTTCTTTTAGCAATCAGCCCCAGCATTTT. Amino acid sequence: CASSGSFSNQPQHF. The chain recombines TRBV7-9 with TRBJ1-5; D is uncertain. CDR1 and CDR2 (germline): SEHNR, FQNEAQ (reference sequence). With 5 bases removed from V and 0 bases from J, the gap between germline ends came to 8 bases. The CDR3 has 14 amino acids.

The chain joins TRBV6-5 to TRBJ1-2; no reliable D call. Trimming shortened V by 4 bases and J by 8 bases, and 17 bases separated the two germline ends. This CDR3 region has 14 residues. Germline values: CDR1 MNHEY, CDR2 SVGAGI. CDR3 nucleotides: TGTGCCAGCAGTTCCGGAGGGTTTTTGGGGGGCTACACCTTC. Translating gives CASSSGGFLGGYTF.

CDR3 in DNA: TGCGCCAGCAGAAAGGGGACGGCGCTCACCGGGGAGCTGTTTTTT. It yields the protein CASRKGTALTGELFF. The chain links TRBV5-1 to TRBJ2-2; D possibly uses TRBD1 or TRBD2 (5 bases each). Germline lookup yields CDR1 SGHRS and CDR2 YFSETQ. The CDR3 extends over 15 amino acids. Trimming pared 5 bases from V and 4 bases from J, leaving 15 bases between.

The chain joins TRBV9 to TRBJ1-2, with 8 bases matching TRBD1. The junction had 8 bases not matched to a gene; V was cut back by 0 bases and J by 4 bases. The germline V gene encodes CDR1 SGDLS and CDR2 YYNGEE. This CDR3 spans 16 amino acids. In DNA, the CDR3 is TGTGCCAGCAGCGTAGCTACGGGGACAGGATTCTATGGCTACACCTTC. It codes for CASSVATGTGFYGYTF.

The CDR3 DNA sequence: TGTGCCAGCAGCCAATATGGGAACGGTCACTCTGGAAACACCATATATTTT. As protein: CASSQYGNGHSGNTIYF. V and J are TRBV16 and TRBJ1-3; no clear D gene. The V gene's germline CDR1 is KGHSY and CDR2 FQNENV. V lost 1 base to trimming and J lost 0 bases, with 13 bases between them. The CDR3 spans 17 residues. Drawing the rest from reference TRBV16 and TRBJ1-3, the complete variable domain is GEEVAQTPKHLVRGEGQKAKLYCAPIKGHSYVFWYQQVLKNEFKFLISFQNENVFDETGMPKERFSAKCLPNSPCSLEIQATKLEDSAVYFCASSQYGNGHSGNTIYFGEGSWLTVV.

The J gene is TRBJ2-2, the V gene TRBV10-1, with 8 bases matching TRBD2. V lost 6 bases and J lost 11; bases outside the gene matches: 8. The germline V gene encodes CDR1 WNHNN and CDR2 SYGVQD (reference sequence). The CDR3 covers 13 residues. CDR3 DNA sequence: TGCGCCAGCAGCCGGGAGGGGTTAGGAGAGCTGTTTTTT. Translating gives CASSREGLGELFF.

V is TRBV6-2 or TRBV6-3 and J is TRBJ1-1; D might be TRBD1 (5 bases). Germline loops: CDR1 MNHEY, CDR2 SVGEGT. The CDR3 is 13 residues long. Trimming cost V 0 bases and J 5 bases, with 7 bases left between them. This CDR3 reads CASSYSRQTEAFF. CDR3 nucleotides: TGTGCCAGCAGTTACTCGAGACAGACTGAAGCTTTCTTT.

The rearrangement uses TRBV6-2 or TRBV6-3 and TRBJ2-7; the D gene is possibly TRBD1 (8 bases). Germline V gene data show CDR1 as MNHEY and CDR2 as SVGEGT. Trimming cost V 5 bases and J 1 base, with 15 bases left between them. CDR3 length: 15 residues. CDR3: CASSTGGQVSYEQYF. CDR3 DNA: TGTGCCAGCAGTACGGGGGGACAGGTTTCCTACGAGCAGTACTTC.

The chain couples TRBV2 to TRBJ1-4; D is perhaps TRBD1 (6 bases). Deletions cut 7 bases from V and 8 bases from J, with 14 bases between. Germline V gives CDR1 SNHLY, CDR2 FYNNEI. The CDR3 covers 13 residues. The CDR3 bases are TGTGCCAGCACAAACAGGGCGCCCGAAAAACTGTTTTTT. Residues: CASTNRAPEKLFF. The full variable domain, rest sourced from reference TRBV2 and TRBJ1-4, is EPEVTQTPSHQVTQMGQEVILRCVPISNHLYFYWYRQILGQKVEFLVSFYNNEISEKSEIFDDQFSVERPDGSNFTLKIRSTKLEDSAMYFCASTNRAPEKLFFGSGTQLSVL.

This clone has a single count. The chain is built from TRBV4-3 and TRBJ1-5; no definite D call. There are 14 residues in the CDR3. Trimming took off 0 bases at V and 3 bases at J, with 6 bases between the two ends. Germline assignment: CDR1 LGHNA and CDR2 YSLEER. The CDR3 bases are TGCGCCAGCAGCCAAGACAGGTCCAATCAGCCCCAGCATTTT. Protein product: CASSQDRSNQPQHF.

The chain has TRBV5-1 and TRBJ1-1; D uncertain. CDR1 SGHRS and CDR2 YFSETQ come from the germline V gene. The ends were cut back, 2 bases at V and 6 bases at J, with 11 bases in the middle. This CDR3 contains 13 residues. The CDR3 sequence: CASSLDNRAEAFF. The CDR3 DNA is TGCGCCAGCAGCTTAGACAACCGTGCTGAAGCTTTCTTT.

The V gene is TRBV29-1, the J gene TRBJ2-2; D not certain. The ends were cut back, 2 bases at V and 7 bases at J, with 8 bases in the middle. Per germline, CDR1 SQVTM and CDR2 ANQGSEA. The CDR3 totals 12 residues. The CDR3 here is CSVERPGGELFF. The DNA of the CDR3 is TGCAGCGTTGAAAGGCCGGGCGGGGAGCTGTTTTTT.

The chain recombines TRBV10-1 with TRBJ1-1; TRBD1 is a possible D gene (6 bases). Germline loops: CDR1 WNHNN, CDR2 SYGVQD (reference sequence). Trimming cost V 3 bases and J 6 bases, with 11 bases left between them. The CDR3 length is 13 residues. DNA of the CDR3: TGCGCCAGCAGTGAACAGGGATTGTCTGAAGCTTTCTTT. Translating it yields CASSEQGLSEAFF.

The V call is TRBV5-1, the J call TRBJ2-5, with TRBD2 matching 7 bases. This CDR3 region has 15 residues. Germline loops: CDR1 SGHRS, CDR2 YFSETQ. V gave up 0 bases and J gave up 5 bases; unmatched junction bases: 7. This chain's CDR3 is CASSLDGLEAETQYF. The CDR3 region has the DNA TGCGCCAGCAGCTTGGACGGACTAGAAGCGGAGACCCAGTACTTC.

This clone rates as medium-sized. The chain employs TRBV5-4 and TRBJ1-3, with 7 bases that match TRBD1. The germline V gene has CDR1 SGHNT and CDR2 YYREEE (reference sequence). The CDR3 loop spans 15 amino acids. Trimming removed 5 bases from V and 0 bases from J; junction bases left unmatched: 5. In DNA, the CDR3 is TGTGCCAGCAGTCATGGGACAGACTCTGGAAACACCATATATTTT. Its translation: CASSHGTDSGNTIYF.

The chain carries TRBV25-1 and TRBJ2-5, with TRBD1 matching over 9 bases. Looked up from germline, CDR1 is MGHDK and CDR2 is SYGVNS. V lost 3 bases to trimming and J lost 2 bases; unmatched junction nucleotides: 7. The CDR3 covers 16 residues. The CDR3 nucleotides read TGTGCCAGCAGTGATACCGGGACAGGGATTCAAGAGACCCAGTACTTC. It is translated as CASSDTGTGIQETQYF.